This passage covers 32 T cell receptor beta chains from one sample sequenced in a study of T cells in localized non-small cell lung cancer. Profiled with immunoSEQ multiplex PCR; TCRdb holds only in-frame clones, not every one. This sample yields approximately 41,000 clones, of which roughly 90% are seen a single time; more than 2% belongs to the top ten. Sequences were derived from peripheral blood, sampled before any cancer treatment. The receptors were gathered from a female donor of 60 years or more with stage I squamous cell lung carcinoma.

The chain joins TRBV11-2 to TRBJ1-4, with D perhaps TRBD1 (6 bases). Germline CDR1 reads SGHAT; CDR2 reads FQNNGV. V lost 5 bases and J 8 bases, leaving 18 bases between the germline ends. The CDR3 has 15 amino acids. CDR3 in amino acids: CASSGRGRGQEKLFF. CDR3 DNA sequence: TGTGCCAGCAGCGGTAGAGGCCGGGGGCAAGAAAAACTGTTTTTT.

The CDR3 here is CASSRDSGSSFNEQFF. Written as DNA, the CDR3 is TGTGCCAGCTCACGGGATAGCGGGAGTAGCTTCAATGAGCAGTTCTTC. This chain links TRBV18 with TRBJ2-1; the match to TRBD2 covers 9 bases. Germline V gives CDR1 KGHSH, CDR2 LQKENI. The CDR3 covers 16 residues. After removal of 4 bases from V and 6 bases from J, the junction contained 10 bases not matched to a gene.

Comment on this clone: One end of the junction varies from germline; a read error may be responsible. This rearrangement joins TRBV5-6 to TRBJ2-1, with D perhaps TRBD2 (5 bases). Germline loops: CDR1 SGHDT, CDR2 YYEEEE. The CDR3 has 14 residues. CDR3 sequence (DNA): TGTGCCAGCAGCTTGGGTTTGGGAGACAATGATCAGTTCTTC. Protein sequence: CASSLGLGDNDQFF. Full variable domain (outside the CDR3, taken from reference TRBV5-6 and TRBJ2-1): DAGVTQSPTHLIKTRGQQVTLRCSPKSGHDTVSWYQQALGQGPQFIFQYYEEEERQRGNFPDRFSGHQFPNYSSELNVNALLLGDSALYLCASSLGLGDNDQFFGPGTRLTVL.

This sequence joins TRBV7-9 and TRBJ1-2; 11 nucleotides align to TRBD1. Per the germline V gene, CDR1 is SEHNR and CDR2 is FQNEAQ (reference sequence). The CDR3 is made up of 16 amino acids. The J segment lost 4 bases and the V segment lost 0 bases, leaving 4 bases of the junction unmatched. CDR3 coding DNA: TGTGCCAGCAGCTTAGCGGGGACAGGGGGACTCTATGGCTACACCTTC. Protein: CASSLAGTGGLYGYTF.

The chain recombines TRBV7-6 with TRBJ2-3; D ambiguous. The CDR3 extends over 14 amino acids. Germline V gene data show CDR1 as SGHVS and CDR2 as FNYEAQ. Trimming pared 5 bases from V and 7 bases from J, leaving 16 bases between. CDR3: CASSPSGLRNTQYF. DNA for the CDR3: TGTGCCAGCAGCCCTAGTGGCTTGCGTAATACGCAGTATTTT.

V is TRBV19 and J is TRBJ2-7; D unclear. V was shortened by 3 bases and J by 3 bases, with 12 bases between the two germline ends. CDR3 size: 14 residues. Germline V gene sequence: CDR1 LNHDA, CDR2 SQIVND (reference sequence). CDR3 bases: TGTGCCAGTAGTATCCGGCACCAAAGCTACGAGCAGTACTTC. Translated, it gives CASSIRHQSYEQYF.

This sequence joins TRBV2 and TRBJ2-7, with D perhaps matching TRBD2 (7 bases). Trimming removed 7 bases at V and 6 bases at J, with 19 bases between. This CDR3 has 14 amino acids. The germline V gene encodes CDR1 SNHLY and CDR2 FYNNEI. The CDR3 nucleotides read TGTGCCAGCATCCGGGGGCGGGAGTTGGGCGAGCAGTACTTC. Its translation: CASIRGRELGEQYF.

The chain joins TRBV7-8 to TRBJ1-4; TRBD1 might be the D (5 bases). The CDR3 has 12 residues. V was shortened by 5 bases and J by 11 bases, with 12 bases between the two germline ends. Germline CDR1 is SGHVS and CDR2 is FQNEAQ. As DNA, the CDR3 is TGTGCCAGCAGCCCCGGACGGGACAAACTGTTTTTT. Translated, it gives CASSPGRDKLFF. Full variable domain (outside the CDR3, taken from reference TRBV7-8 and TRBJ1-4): GAGVSQSPRYKVAKRGQDVALRCDPISGHVSLFWYQQALGQGPEFLTYFQNEAQLDKSGLPSDRFFAERPEGSVSTLKIQRTQQEDSAVYLCASSPGRDKLFFGSGTQLSVL.

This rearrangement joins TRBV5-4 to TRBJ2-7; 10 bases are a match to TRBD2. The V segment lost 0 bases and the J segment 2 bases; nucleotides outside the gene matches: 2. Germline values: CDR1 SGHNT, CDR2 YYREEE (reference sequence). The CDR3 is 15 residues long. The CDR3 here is CASSLGLAGTYEQYF. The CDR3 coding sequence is TGTGCCAGCAGCTTGGGACTAGCGGGTACCTACGAGCAGTACTTC.

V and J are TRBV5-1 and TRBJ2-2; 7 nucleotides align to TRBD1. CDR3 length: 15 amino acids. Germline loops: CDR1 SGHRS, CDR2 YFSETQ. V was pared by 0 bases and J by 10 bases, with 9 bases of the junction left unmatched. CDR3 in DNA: TGCGCCAGCAGCTTGGCCTCTCAGGGGGTAATGGAGCTGTTTTTT. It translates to CASSLASQGVMELFF. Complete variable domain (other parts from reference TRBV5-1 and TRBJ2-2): KAGVTQTPRYLIKTRGQQVTLSCSPISGHRSVSWYQQTPGQGLQFLFEYFSETQRNKGNFPGRFSGRQFSNSRSEMNVSTLELGDSALYLCASSLASQGVMELFFGEGSRLTVL.

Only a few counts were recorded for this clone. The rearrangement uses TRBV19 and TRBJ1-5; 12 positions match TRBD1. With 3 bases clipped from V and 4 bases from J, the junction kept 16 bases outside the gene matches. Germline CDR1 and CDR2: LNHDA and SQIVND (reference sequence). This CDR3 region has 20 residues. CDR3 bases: TGTGCCAGTAGTATTGGTAGGGGACAGGGGGCCCCCCTTCCTAATCAGCCCCAGCATTTT. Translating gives CASSIGRGQGAPLPNQPQHF.

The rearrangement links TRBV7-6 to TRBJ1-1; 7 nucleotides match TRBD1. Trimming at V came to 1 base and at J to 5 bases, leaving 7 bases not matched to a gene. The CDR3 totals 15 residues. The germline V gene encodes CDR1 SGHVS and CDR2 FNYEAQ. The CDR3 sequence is CASSLGSRGGTEAFF. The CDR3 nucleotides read TGTGCCAGCAGCTTAGGGTCCAGGGGGGGGACTGAAGCTTTCTTT.

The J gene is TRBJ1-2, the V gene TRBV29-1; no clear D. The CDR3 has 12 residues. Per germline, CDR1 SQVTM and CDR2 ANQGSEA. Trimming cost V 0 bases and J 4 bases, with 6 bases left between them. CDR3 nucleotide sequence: TGCAGCGTTGAAGAAGGAACCTATGGCTACACCTTC. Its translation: CSVEEGTYGYTF. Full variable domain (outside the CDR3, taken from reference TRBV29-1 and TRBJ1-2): SAVISQKPSRDICQRGTSLTIQCQVDSQVTMMFWYRQQPGQSLTLIATANQGSEATYESGFVIDKFPISRPNLTFSTLTVSNMSPEDSSIYLCSVEEGTYGYTFGSGTRLTVV.

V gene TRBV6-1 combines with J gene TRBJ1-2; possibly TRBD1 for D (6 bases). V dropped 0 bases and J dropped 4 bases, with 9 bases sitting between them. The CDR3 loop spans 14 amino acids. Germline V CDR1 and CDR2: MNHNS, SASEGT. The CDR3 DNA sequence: TGTGCCAGCAGTGAAGCAGGGGACACCTATGGCTACACCTTC. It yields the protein CASSEAGDTYGYTF.

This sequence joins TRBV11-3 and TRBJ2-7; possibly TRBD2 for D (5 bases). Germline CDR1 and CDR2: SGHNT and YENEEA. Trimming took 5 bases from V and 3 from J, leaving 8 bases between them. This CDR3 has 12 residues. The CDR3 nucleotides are TGTGCCAGCAGCCGGGATGGCTACGAGCAGTACTTC. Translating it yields CASSRDGYEQYF.

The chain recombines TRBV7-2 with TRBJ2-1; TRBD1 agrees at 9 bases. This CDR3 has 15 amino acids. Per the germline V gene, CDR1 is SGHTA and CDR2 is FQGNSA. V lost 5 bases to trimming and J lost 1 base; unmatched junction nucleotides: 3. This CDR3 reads CASSLDRGSYNEQFF. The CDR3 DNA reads TGTGCCAGCAGCCTTGACAGGGGGTCCTACAATGAGCAGTTCTTC.

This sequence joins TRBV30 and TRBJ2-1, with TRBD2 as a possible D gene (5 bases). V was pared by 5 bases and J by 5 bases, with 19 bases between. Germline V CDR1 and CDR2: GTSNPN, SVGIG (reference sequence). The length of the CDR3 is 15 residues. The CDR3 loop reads CAWWHRSGTNNEQFF. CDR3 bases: TGTGCCTGGTGGCATCGGAGCGGAACAAACAATGAGCAGTTCTTC.

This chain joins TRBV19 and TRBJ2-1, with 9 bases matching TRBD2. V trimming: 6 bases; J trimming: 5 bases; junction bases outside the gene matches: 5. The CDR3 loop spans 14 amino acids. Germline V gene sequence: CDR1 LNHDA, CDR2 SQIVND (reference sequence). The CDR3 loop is CASRRREGDNEQFF. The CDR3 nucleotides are TGTGCCAGTAGACGGCGGGAGGGAGACAATGAGCAGTTCTTC.

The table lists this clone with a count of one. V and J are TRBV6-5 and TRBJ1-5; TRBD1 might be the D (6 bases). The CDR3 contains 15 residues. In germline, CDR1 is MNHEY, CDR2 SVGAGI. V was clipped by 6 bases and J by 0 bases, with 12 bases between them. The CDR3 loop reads CASSPGGPSNQPQHF. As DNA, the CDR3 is TGTGCCAGCAGCCCGGGGGGGCCTAGCAATCAGCCCCAGCATTTT.

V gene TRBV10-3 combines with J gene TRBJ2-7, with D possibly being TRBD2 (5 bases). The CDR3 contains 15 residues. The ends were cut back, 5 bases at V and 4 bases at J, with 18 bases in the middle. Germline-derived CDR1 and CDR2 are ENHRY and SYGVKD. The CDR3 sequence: CAISSSGSSRYEQYF. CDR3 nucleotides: TGTGCCATCAGTTCGAGCGGTAGCAGTCGGTACGAGCAGTACTTC.

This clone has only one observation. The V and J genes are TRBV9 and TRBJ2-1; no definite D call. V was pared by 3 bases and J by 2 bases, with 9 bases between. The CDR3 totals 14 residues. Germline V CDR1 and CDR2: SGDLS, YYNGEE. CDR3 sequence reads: CASSESLTYNEQFF. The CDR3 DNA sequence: TGTGCCAGCAGCGAAAGTCTAACCTACAATGAGCAGTTCTTC.

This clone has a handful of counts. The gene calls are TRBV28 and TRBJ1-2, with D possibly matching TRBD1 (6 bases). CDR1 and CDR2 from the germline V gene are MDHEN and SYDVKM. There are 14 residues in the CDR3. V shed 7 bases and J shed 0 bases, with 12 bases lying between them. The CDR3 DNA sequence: TGTGCCAGCAACGGACAGCCTGCTAACTATGGCTACACCTTC. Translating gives CASNGQPANYGYTF.

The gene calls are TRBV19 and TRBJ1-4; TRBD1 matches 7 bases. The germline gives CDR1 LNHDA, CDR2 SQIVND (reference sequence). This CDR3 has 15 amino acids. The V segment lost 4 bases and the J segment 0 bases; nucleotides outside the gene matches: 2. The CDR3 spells CASSTQGATNEKLFF. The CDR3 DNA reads TGTGCCAGTAGTACCCAGGGGGCAACTAATGAAAAACTGTTTTTT.

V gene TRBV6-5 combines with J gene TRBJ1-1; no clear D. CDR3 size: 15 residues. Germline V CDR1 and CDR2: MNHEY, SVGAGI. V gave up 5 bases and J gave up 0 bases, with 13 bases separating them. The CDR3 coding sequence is TGTGCCAGCAGTCTCCTGTACAGTCTGAACACTGAAGCTTTCTTT. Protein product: CASSLLYSLNTEAFF.

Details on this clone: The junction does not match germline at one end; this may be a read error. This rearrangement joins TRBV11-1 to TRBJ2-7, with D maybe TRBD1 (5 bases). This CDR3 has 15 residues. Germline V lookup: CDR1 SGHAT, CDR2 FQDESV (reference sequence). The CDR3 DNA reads TGTGCCAGCAGTTTAGGGGCATTAAGCTCCTACGAGCAGTACTTC. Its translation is CASSLGALSSYEQYF.

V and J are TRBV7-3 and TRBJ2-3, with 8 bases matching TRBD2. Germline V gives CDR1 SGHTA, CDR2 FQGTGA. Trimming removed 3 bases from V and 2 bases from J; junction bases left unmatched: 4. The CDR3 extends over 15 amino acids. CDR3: CASSFSGGNTDTQYF. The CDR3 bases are TGTGCCAGCAGCTTCAGCGGGGGCAACACAGATACGCAGTATTTT. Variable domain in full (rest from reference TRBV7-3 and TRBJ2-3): GAGVSQTPSNKVTEKGKYVELRCDPISGHTALYWYRQSLGQGPEFLIYFQGTGAADDSGLPNDRFFAVRPEGSVSTLKIQRTERGDSAVYLCASSFSGGNTDTQYFGPGTRLTVL.

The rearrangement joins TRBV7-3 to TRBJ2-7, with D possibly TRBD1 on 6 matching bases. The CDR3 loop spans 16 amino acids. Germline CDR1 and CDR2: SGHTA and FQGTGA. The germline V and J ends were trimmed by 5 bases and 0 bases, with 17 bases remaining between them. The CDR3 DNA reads TGTGCCAGCAGCACGGACAGATATCGGGGCTCCTACGAGCAGTACTTC. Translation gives CASSTDRYRGSYEQYF.

The CDR3 spells CAWSRTGELFF. CDR3 nucleotides: TGTGCCTGGTCCCGAACCGGGGAGCTGTTTTTT. The gene calls are TRBV30 and TRBJ2-2; no firm D call. Trimming shortened V by 5 bases and J by 5 bases, and 6 bases separated the two germline ends. The CDR3 is 11 amino acids. Per germline, CDR1 GTSNPN and CDR2 SVGIG (reference sequence).

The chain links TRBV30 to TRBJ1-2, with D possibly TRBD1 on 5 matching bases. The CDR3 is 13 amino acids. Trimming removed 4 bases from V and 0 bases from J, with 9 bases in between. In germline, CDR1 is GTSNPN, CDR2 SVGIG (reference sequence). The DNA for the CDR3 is TGTGCCTGGAATGCAGGGTCTAACTATGGCTACACCTTC. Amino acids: CAWNAGSNYGYTF.

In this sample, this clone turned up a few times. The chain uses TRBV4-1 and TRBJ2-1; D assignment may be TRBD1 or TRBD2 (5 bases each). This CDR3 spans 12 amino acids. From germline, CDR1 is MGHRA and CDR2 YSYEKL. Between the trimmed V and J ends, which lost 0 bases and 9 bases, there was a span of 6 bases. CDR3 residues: CASSQDGGEQFF. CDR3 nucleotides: TGCGCCAGCAGCCAAGATGGGGGTGAGCAGTTCTTC.

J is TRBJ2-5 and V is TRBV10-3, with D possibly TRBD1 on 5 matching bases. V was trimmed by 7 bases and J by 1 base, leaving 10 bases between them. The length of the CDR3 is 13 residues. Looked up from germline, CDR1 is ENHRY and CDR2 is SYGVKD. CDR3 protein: CAIKEDSQETQYF. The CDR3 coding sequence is TGTGCCATCAAGGAAGACAGCCAAGAGACCCAGTACTTC.

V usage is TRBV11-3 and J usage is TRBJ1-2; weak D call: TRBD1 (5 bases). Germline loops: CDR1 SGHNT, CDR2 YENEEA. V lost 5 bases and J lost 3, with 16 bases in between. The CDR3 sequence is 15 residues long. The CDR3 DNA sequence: TGTGCCAGCAGCCTTGATGCCGGGACTGACTATGGCTACACCTTC. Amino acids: CASSLDAGTDYGYTF.